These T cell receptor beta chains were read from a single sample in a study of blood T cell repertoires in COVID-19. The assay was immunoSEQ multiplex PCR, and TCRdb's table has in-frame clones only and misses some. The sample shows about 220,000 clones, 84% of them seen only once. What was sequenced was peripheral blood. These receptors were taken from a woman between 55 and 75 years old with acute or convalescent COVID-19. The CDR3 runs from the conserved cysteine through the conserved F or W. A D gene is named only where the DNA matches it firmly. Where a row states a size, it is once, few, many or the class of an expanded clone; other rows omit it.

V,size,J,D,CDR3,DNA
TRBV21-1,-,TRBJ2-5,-,CASSKRQGETQYF,TGTGCCAGCAGCAAGCGACAGGGAGAGACCCAGTACTTC
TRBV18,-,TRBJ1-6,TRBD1,CASSPTGTALNSPLHF,TGTGCCAGCTCACCCACAGGGACAGCGTTGAATTCACCCCTCCACTTT
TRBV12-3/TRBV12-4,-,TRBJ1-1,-,CASTRADTEAFF,TGTGCCAGCACGCGGGCGGACACTGAAGCTTTCTTT
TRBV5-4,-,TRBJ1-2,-,CASSLVTGPNYGYTF,TGTGCCAGCAGCTTGGTTACAGGGCCCAACTATGGCTACACCTTC
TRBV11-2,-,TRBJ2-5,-,CASSLGTQETQYF,TGTGCCAGCAGCTTAGGGACACAAGAGACCCAGTACTTC
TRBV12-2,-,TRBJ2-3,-,CASRLAPIAGGRDTDTQYF,TGTGCAAGTCGCTTAGCCCCCATAGCGGGGGGGCGGGACACAGATACGCAGTATTTT
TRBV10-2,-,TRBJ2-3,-,CASSEWVATRNTDTQYF,TGCGCCAGCAGTGAGTGGGTCGCGACAAGAAACACAGATACGCAGTATTTT
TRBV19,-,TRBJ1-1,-,CATRGEGHTEAFF,TGTGCCACCCGGGGTGAGGGTCACACTGAAGCTTTCTTT
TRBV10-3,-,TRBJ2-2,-,CAITTKSTGELFF,TGTGCCATCACGACTAAGAGCACCGGGGAGCTGTTTTTT
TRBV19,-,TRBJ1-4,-,CASSIGGKGEKLFF,TGTGCCAGTAGTATCGGAGGGAAAGGGGAAAAACTGTTTTTT
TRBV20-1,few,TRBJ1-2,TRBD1,CSASQGAYGYTF,TGCAGTGCTAGTCAGGGGGCCTATGGCTACACCTTC
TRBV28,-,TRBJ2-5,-,CASRGGADLETQYF,TGTGCCAGCAGGGGGGGGGCCGATTTGGAGACCCAGTACTTC
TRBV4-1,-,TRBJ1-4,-,CASSQARLEEKLFF,TGCGCCAGCAGCCAAGCCCGCTTAGAGGAAAAACTGTTTTTT
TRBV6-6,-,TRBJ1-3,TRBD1,CASSAGGIGNTIYF,TGTGCCAGCAGCGCAGGGGGTATAGGAAACACCATATATTTT
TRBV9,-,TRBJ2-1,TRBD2,CASSGTSGGWEQFF,TGTGCCAGCAGTGGGACTAGCGGGGGATGGGAGCAGTTCTTC
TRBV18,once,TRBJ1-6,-,CASSPDFSDRAPLHF,TGTGCCAGCTCACCAGACTTTTCCGACAGAGCACCCCTCCACTTT
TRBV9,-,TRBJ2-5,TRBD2,CASSVGGLAGRQETQYF,TGTGCCAGCAGCGTAGGTGGACTAGCGGGGAGACAAGAGACCCAGTACTTC
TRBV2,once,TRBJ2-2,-,CASSEWAFLDTGELFF,TGTGCCAGCAGTGAGTGGGCTTTTCTGGACACCGGGGAGCTGTTTTTT
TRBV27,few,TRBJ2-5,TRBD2,CASRLAGGPETQYF,TGTGCCAGCAGACTAGCGGGGGGGCCAGAGACCCAGTACTTC
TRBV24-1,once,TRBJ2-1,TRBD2,CATRGAGVGEQFF,TGTGCCACGAGGGGAGCGGGGGTCGGTGAGCAGTTCTTC
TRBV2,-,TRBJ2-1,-,CASRDSRSYNEQFF,TGTGCCAGCCGTGACAGTCGCTCCTACAATGAGCAGTTCTTC
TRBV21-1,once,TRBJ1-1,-,CASSIHRDRGDPEAFF,TGTGCCAGCAGCATTCACCGGGACAGGGGGGACCCTGAAGCTTTCTTT
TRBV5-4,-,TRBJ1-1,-,CASSSSQTLNTEAFF,TGTGCCAGCAGCTCGTCCCAGACTTTGAACACTGAAGCTTTCTTT
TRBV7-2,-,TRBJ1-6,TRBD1,CASRKTGATNSPLHF,TGTGCCAGCAGGAAGACAGGGGCGACGAATTCACCCCTCCACTTT
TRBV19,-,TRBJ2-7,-,CASSLGGDEQYF,TGTGCCAGTAGTCTTGGGGGCGACGAGCAGTACTTC
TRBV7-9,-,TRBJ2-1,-,CASSLVGGQYNEQFF,TGTGCCAGCAGCTTGGTGGGAGGTCAATACAATGAGCAGTTCTTC
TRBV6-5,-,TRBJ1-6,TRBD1,CASSSRTGSGSPLHF,TGTGCCAGCAGTTCAAGGACAGGGTCAGGGTCACCCCTCCACTTT
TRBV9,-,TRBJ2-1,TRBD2,CASSVRGGGYNEQFF,TGTGCCAGCAGCGTAAGAGGCGGGGGGTACAATGAGCAGTTCTTC